This T cell receptor beta chain was found in a study of T cells in Graves' hyperthyroidism and ophthalmopathy. Study results and caveats: From stable hyperthyroidism, ophthalmopathy was set apart by a 13 V-J model. Most expanded thyroid clonotypes above 0.001 recurred in blood.

Amplification of TCR beta CDR3 regions was performed using RNA transcripts as template. A set of HTBI primers served as the primers for a first-round RT-PCR of the TCR CDR3. TCRdb reprocessed the multiplex PCR reads with MiXCR, giving one entry per CDR3 protein. The repertoire holds a few hundred thousand distinct CDR3 sequences, with around a sixth as singletons. This clonotype was detected only a few times. Its specificity is not known. Stable Graves' hyperthyroidism meant no ophthalmopathy progression within 18 months. Subjects aged 18 to 65 presented with newly diagnosed hyperthyroidism of less than 2 months' duration. The ends were cut back, 3 bases at V and 9 bases at J, with 15 bases in the middle. This CDR3 has 13 residues. From germline, CDR1 is KGHSH and CDR2 LQKENI.

The TCR sequence derives from a woman in her 30s with Graves' hyperthyroidism. The V call is TRBV18, the J call TRBJ2-7, with D possibly TRBD2 on 5 matching bases. Sequenced input: blood. The CDR3 region is CASSPGGGTGQYF. The CDR3 DNA follows: TGTGCCAGCTCACCCGGAGGAGGTACGGGGCAGTACTTC.